Presented here are 17 T cell receptor beta chains from one specimen sequenced in a study of T cell repertoires in cytomegalovirus infection. MiXCR, run by TCRdb on the reads, gives a single entry per CDR3 protein. Of approximately 500,000 distinct CDR3 sequences listed, 16% are singletons. The sample taken for sequencing was CD8+ T cells from PBMCs. Every receptor here comes from a human donor in good health (CMV status not recorded). Some clones in this sample may be carry-over from other donors' samples.

There are many counts of this clonotype. The rearrangement joins TRBV7-6 to TRBJ2-7; D may be TRBD2 (5 bases). The CDR3 is 13 residues long. The V gene's germline CDR1 is SGHVS and CDR2 FNYEAQ. The ends were cut back, 1 base at V and 6 bases at J, with 10 bases in the middle. The CDR3 sequence: CASSLGRMFEQYF. The DNA of the CDR3 is TGTGCCAGCAGCTTAGGGAGGATGTTCGAGCAGTACTTC. Full variable domain (remainder filled in from reference TRBV7-6 and TRBJ2-7): GAGVSQSPRYKVTKRGQDVALRCDPISGHVSLYWYRQALGQGPEFLTYFNYEAQQDKSGLPNDRFSAERPEGSISTLTIQRTEQRDSAMYRCASSLGRMFEQYFGPGTRLTVT.

This clonotype has more than one count but fewer than ten. This sequence joins TRBV6-6 and TRBJ1-2; D remains unclear. The length of the CDR3 is 16 residues. Germline V gives CDR1 MNHNY, CDR2 SVGAGI (reference sequence). V lost 0 bases, J lost 1 base, and 12 bases lay in between. CDR3 in amino acids: CASSYSGLGLNYGYTF. CDR3 DNA sequence: TGTGCCAGCAGTTACTCGGGCCTGGGTCTTAACTATGGCTACACCTTC.

The table lists this clonotype with a few counts. J is TRBJ1-1 and V is TRBV28; TRBD1 agrees at 7 bases. This CDR3 region has 15 residues. Germline V gene sequence: CDR1 MDHEN, CDR2 SYDVKM. V trimming: 5 bases; J trimming: 0 bases; junction bases outside the gene matches: 6. The CDR3 here is CASSTRDSLNTEAFF. The CDR3 DNA is TGTGCCAGCAGTACCCGGGACAGCTTGAACACTGAAGCTTTCTTT.

This clonotype was recorded many times. The CDR3 spells CASSASTGYAYNEQFF. The DNA of the CDR3 is TGTGCCAGTAGTGCGTCGACAGGCTACGCCTACAATGAGCAGTTCTTC. The chain uses TRBV19 and TRBJ2-1; TRBD1 is a possible D gene (6 bases). V gave up 5 bases and J gave up 2 bases, with 16 bases separating them. Germline assignment: CDR1 LNHDA and CDR2 SQIVND (reference sequence). This CDR3 is built from 16 residues.

With regard to this clonotype: A much more abundant neighbour one base away suggests this may be a read error. The V and J genes are TRBV11-2 and TRBJ2-1; 10 bases agree with TRBD2. V lost 5 bases and J lost 12; bases outside the gene matches: 16. Germline assignment: CDR1 SGHAT and CDR2 FQNNGV. The CDR3 extends over 16 amino acids. CDR3 sequence reads: CASSPGASGSVDGQFF. The CDR3 DNA sequence: TGTGCCAGCAGCCCCGGGGCTAGCGGGAGCGTCGATGGGCAGTTCTTC. Complete variable domain (other parts from reference TRBV11-2 and TRBJ2-1): EAGVAQSPRYKIIEKRQSVAFWCNPISGHATLYWYQQILGQGPKLLIQFQNNGVVDDSQLPKDRFSAERLKGVDSTLKIQPAKLEDSAVYLCASSPGASGSVDGQFFGPGTRLTVL.

A note on this clonotype: A clone one base away is much larger, so this may be a read error. The chain recombines TRBV6-1 with TRBJ2-3; 13 bases are shared with TRBD2. CDR1 and CDR2 (germline): MNHNS, SASEGT. The CDR3 has 20 residues. CDR3 in amino acids: CASSYPWTSGSRDPTDMQYF. The DNA of the CDR3 is TGTGCCAGCAGTTACCCTTGGACTAGCGGGAGCAGAGACCCCACAGATATGCAGTATTTT.

This clonotype appeared many times. This chain uses TRBV6-5 with TRBJ2-3, with no clear D. The CDR3 has 15 amino acids. Trimming took off 0 bases at V and 0 bases at J, with 7 bases between the two ends. CDR1 is MNHEY, CDR2 SVGAGI, per germline. The CDR3 bases are TGTGCCAGCAGTTACTCGGAAAGTAGCACAGATACGCAGTATTTT. It yields the protein CASSYSESSTDTQYF.

This clonotype has ten or more counts. This chain links TRBV19 with TRBJ1-5; D remains unclear. Trimming removed 7 bases at V and 4 bases at J, with 14 bases between. CDR3 size: 14 residues. Germline V lookup: CDR1 LNHDA, CDR2 SQIVND (reference sequence). The CDR3 sequence: CASKLGEGNQPQHF. Written as DNA, the CDR3 is TGTGCCAGTAAGCTCGGAGAAGGGAATCAGCCCCAGCATTTT.

This clonotype was seen many times. The chain has TRBV6-1 and TRBJ2-3, with 7 bases aligning to TRBD1. Germline CDR1 reads MNHNS; CDR2 reads SASEGT. This CDR3 region has 15 residues. V lost 1 base to trimming and J lost 7 bases; unmatched junction nucleotides: 8. The CDR3 is CASSEEAKTGNTQYF. CDR3 bases: TGTGCCAGCAGTGAAGAGGCCAAGACAGGGAATACGCAGTATTTT.

The chain links TRBV20-1 to TRBJ2-1; TRBD2 aligns across 12 bases. V lost 1 base and J lost 2; bases outside the gene matches: 3. Germline V lookup: CDR1 DFQATT, CDR2 SNEGSKA (reference sequence). This CDR3 spans 16 amino acids. The CDR3 DNA follows: TGCAGTGCTAGAGGGAGACTAGCGGGAGCCTACAATGAGCAGTTCTTC. Protein: CSARGRLAGAYNEQFF.

This clonotype was seen at least ten times. The chain couples TRBV11-2 to TRBJ2-1, with D unresolved. V was cut by 3 bases and J by 0 bases, with 9 bases left in between. The CDR3 loop spans 15 amino acids. The germline V gene encodes CDR1 SGHAT and CDR2 FQNNGV. The DNA for the CDR3 is TGTGCCAGCAGCTTCTTTCGGAGCTCCTACAATGAGCAGTTCTTC. Translating gives CASSFFRSSYNEQFF.

V is TRBV3-1 and J is TRBJ2-7, with TRBD2 matching over 7 bases. The CDR3 runs to 16 residues. Germline trimming cut 0 bases from V and 5 bases from J; bases unmatched to any gene: 10. Germline V gene data show CDR1 as LGHDT and CDR2 as YNNKEL (reference sequence). DNA of the CDR3: TGTGCCAGCAGCCAAGATTTCGCTAGCGGAAGCAACGAGCAGTACTTC. Translation gives CASSQDFASGSNEQYF.

CDR3 sequence (DNA): TGCAGTGCTGATACACGGAGCTCCTACAATGAGCAGTTCTTC. It specifies CSADTRSSYNEQFF. The V and J genes are TRBV20-1 and TRBJ2-1; D ambiguous. Germline V CDR1 and CDR2: DFQATT, SNEGSKA (reference sequence). The ends were cut back, 5 bases at V and 0 bases at J, with 11 bases in the middle. CDR3 length equals 14 residues.

This chain joins TRBV7-9 and TRBJ1-4; 9 positions match TRBD1. Trimming removed 4 bases from V and 7 bases from J; junction bases left unmatched: 4. Germline lookup yields CDR1 SEHNR and CDR2 FQNEAQ (reference sequence). The CDR3 loop spans 14 amino acids. CDR3 DNA: TGTGCCAGCAGCTCTGAGACAGGGGGTGAAAAACTGTTTTTT. It yields the protein CASSSETGGEKLFF.

This clonotype was seen repeatedly, ten times or more. This sequence joins TRBV7-2 and TRBJ1-2, with D possibly TRBD1 on 6 matching bases. With 1 base removed from V and 9 bases from J, the gap between germline ends came to 9 bases. The CDR3 contains 12 residues. The germline V gene encodes CDR1 SGHTA and CDR2 FQGNSA. The CDR3 DNA is TGTGCCAGCAGCTTAGTTCAGGGGAGCTACACCTTC. Protein product: CASSLVQGSYTF.

This clonotype was recorded many times. The V and J genes are TRBV7-6 and TRBJ2-7; 11 bases agree with TRBD2. Looked up from germline, CDR1 is SGHVS and CDR2 is FNYEAQ. V lost 5 bases to trimming and J lost 4 bases; unmatched junction nucleotides: 10. The CDR3 contains 16 residues. In DNA form, the CDR3 reads TGTGCCAGCAGCCCAGCTAGCGGGAGGCCGGGTTACGAGCAGTACTTC. Translation gives CASSPASGRPGYEQYF.

In its sample, this clonotype was seen a few times. Written as DNA, the CDR3 is TGTGCCAGCAGCCAAGGTCCCGAGCAGTACTTC. It codes for CASSQGPEQYF. The gene calls are TRBV4-2 and TRBJ2-7, with D unresolved. CDR3 size: 11 residues. Germline V gene sequence: CDR1 LGHNA, CDR2 YNFKEQ. Trimming shortened V by 1 base and J by 6 bases, and 4 bases separated the two germline ends.